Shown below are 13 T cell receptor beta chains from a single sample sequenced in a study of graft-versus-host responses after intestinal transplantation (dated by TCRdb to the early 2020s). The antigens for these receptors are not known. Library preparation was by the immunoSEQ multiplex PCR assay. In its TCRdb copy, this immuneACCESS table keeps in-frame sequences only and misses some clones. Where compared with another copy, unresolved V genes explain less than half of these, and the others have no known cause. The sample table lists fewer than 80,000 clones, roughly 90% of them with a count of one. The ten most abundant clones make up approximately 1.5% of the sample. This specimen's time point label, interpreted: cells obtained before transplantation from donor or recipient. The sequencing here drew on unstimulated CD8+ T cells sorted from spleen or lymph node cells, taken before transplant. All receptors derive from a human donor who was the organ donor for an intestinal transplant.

The CDR3 here is CASRQGPNTEAFF. The DNA for the CDR3 is TGTGCCAGCAGACAGGGGCCGAACACTGAAGCTTTCTTT. This chain links TRBV2 with TRBJ1-1, with 7 bases matching TRBD1. V shed 6 bases and J 1 base; nucleotides not matched to a gene: 2. This CDR3 spans 13 amino acids. The germline gives CDR1 SNHLY, CDR2 FYNNEI. The variable domain in full, completed from reference TRBV2 and TRBJ1-1, reads EPEVTQTPSHQVTQMGQEVILRCVPISNHLYFYWYRQILGQKVEFLVSFYNNEISEKSEIFDDQFSVERPDGSNFTLKIRSTKLEDSAMYFCASRQGPNTEAFFGQGTRLTVV.

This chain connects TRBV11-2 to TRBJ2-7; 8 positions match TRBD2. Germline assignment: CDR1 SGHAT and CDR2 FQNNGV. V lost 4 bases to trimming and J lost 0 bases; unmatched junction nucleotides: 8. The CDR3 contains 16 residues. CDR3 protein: CASSSTVTSDSYEQYF. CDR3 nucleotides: TGTGCCAGCAGCTCGACGGTGACTAGCGACTCCTACGAGCAGTACTTC.

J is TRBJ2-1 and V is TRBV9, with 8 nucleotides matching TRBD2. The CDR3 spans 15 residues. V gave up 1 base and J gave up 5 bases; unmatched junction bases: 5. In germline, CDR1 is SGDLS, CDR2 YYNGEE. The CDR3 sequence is CASSVLAGKNNEQFF. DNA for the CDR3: TGTGCCAGCAGCGTATTAGCGGGAAAAAACAATGAGCAGTTCTTC.

The CDR3 sequence is CASSVAPGTGWGYTF. In nucleotides, the CDR3 is TGTGCCAGCAGCGTAGCTCCCGGGACAGGGTGGGGCTACACCTTC. The J gene is TRBJ1-2, the V gene TRBV9; 9 positions match TRBD1. This CDR3 has 15 residues. The germline V gene has CDR1 SGDLS and CDR2 YYNGEE. The trim removed 0 bases at V and 8 bases at J, leaving 8 bases unmatched.

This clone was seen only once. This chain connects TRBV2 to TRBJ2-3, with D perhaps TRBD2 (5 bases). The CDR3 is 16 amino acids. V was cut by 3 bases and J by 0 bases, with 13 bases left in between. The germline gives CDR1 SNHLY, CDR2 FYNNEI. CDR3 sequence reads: CASSDSGRTSTDTQYF. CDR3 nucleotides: TGTGCCAGCAGTGATTCAGGCCGGACTAGCACAGATACGCAGTATTTT.

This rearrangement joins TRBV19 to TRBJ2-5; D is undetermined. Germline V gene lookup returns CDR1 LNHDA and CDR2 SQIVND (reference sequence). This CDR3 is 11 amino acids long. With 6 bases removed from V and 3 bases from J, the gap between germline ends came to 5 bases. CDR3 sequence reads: CASSQKETQYF. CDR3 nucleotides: TGTGCCAGTAGCCAGAAAGAGACCCAGTACTTC.

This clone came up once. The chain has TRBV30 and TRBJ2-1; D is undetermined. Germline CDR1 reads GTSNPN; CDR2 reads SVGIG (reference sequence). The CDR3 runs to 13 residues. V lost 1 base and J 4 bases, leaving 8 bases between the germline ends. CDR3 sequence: CAWSALLYNEQFF. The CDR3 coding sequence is TGTGCCTGGAGTGCTCTTTTGTACAATGAGCAGTTCTTC.

CDR3 region: CASTLGVRTDTQYF. The CDR3 DNA follows: TGTGCCAGCACCCTGGGAGTCCGCACAGATACGCAGTATTTT. This sequence joins TRBV9 and TRBJ2-3; a possible D gene is TRBD2 (5 bases). Germline V CDR1 and CDR2: SGDLS, YYNGEE. This CDR3 is built from 14 residues. Trimming stripped 6 bases from V and 1 base from J, with 12 bases between.

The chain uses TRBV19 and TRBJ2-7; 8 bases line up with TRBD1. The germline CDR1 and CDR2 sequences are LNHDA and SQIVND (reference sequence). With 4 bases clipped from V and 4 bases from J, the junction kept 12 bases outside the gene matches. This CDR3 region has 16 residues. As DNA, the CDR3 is TGTGCCAGTAGTAGAAACAGGGGGATCGAACTTTACGAGCAGTACTTC. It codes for CASSRNRGIELYEQYF.

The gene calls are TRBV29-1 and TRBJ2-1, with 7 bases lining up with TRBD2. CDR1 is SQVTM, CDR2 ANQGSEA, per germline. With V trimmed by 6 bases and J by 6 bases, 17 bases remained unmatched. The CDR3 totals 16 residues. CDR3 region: CSVRWLRGGESNEQFF. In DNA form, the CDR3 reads TGCAGCGTCCGTTGGTTGCGGGGAGGGGAAAGCAATGAGCAGTTCTTC.

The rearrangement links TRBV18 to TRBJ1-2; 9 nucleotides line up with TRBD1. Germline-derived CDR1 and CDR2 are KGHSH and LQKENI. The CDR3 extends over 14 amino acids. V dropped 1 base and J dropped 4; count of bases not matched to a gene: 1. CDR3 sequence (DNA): TGTGCCAGCTCACCACGGGACAGGGCCTATGGCTACACCTTC. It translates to CASSPRDRAYGYTF.

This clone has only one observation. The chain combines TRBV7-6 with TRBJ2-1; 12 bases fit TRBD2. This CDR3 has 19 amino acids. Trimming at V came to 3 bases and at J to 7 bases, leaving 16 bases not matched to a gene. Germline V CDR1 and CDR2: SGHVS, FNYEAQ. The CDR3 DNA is TGTGCCAGCAGCTTGCACCAGGGGGCCCGACTAGCGGGGGAGAATGAGCAGTTCTTC. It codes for CASSLHQGARLAGENEQFF.

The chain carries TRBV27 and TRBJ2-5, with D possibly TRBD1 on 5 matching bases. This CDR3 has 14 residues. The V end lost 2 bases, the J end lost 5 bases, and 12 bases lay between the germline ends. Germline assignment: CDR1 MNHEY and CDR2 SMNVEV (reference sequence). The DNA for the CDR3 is TGTGCCAGCAGTTTAACCCAGGGAAGGGAGACCCAGTACTTC. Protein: CASSLTQGRETQYF.